These 10 T cell receptor beta chains were sequenced from one sample in a study of cytotoxic CD8 clonotypes in ibrutinib-treated CLL (dated by TCRdb to the early 2020s). Libraries were constructed by the immunoSEQ multiplex PCR assay. TCRdb provides this immuneACCESS table in a form limited to in-frame rearrangements. Some clones are lacking; in checked studies, under half of them reflect an unresolved V gene, and why the rest are absent is not known. The sample contains more than 85,000 clones, around 73% of them found a single time. Together, the top ten hold about 34% of the sample. Explained via the paper, the time point label denotes: 12 months on ibrutinib. The sequencing used PBMCs, collected after 12 months of ibrutinib treatment. Receptors originate from a human donor with chronic lymphocytic leukemia.

The DNA for the CDR3 is TGTGCCAGCAGCCCGGGGAGCGGGGGAATAGATACGCAGTATTTT. Protein: CASSPGSGGIDTQYF. This chain connects TRBV9 to TRBJ2-3, with 8 bases identical to TRBD2. Germline CDR1 SGDLS, CDR2 YYNGEE. The CDR3 covers 15 residues. The V segment lost 4 bases and the J segment 5 bases; nucleotides outside the gene matches: 9.

The chain employs TRBV4-1 and TRBJ1-3, with 7 bases aligning to TRBD1. CDR1 is MGHRA, CDR2 YSYEKL, per germline. This CDR3 spans 15 amino acids. The ends lost 6 bases at V and 2 bases at J; junction bases unmatched: 7. CDR3 in DNA: TGCGCCAGCAGTCGAACAGGGGACGCTGGAAACACCATATATTTT. Translation: CASSRTGDAGNTIYF.

This chain connects TRBV5-1 to TRBJ1-6; D is perhaps TRBD1 (6 bases). This CDR3 contains 16 residues. The V gene lost 0 bases and the J gene lost 7 bases, with 14 bases spanning the gap. Per the germline V gene, CDR1 is SGHRS and CDR2 is YFSETQ. CDR3 DNA sequence: TGCGCCAGCAGCTTGGAGCTTACAGGGTCGAATTCACCCCTCCACTTT. Its translation is CASSLELTGSNSPLHF.

The chain couples TRBV12-5 to TRBJ2-4; TRBD1 matches at 8 bases. Germline CDR1 and CDR2: LGHNT and FRNRAP. The CDR3 consists of 13 residues. With 4 bases clipped from V and 9 bases from J, the junction kept 5 bases outside the gene matches. As DNA, the CDR3 is TGTGCTAGTGGTTCGACAGGGGTTGGCATTCAGTACTTC. This gives the protein CASGSTGVGIQYF.

The table lists this clone with a few counts. The chain recombines TRBV6-5 with TRBJ2-2; D not resolved. The CDR3 consists of 16 residues. The V gene lost 3 bases and the J gene lost 0 bases, with 11 bases spanning the gap. Germline-derived CDR1 and CDR2 are MNHEY and SVGAGI. The CDR3 DNA sequence: TGTGCCAGCAGTTATAAGGGCCTAGCGAACACCGGGGAGCTGTTTTTT. Translation: CASSYKGLANTGELFF.

The chain employs TRBV30 and TRBJ1-3, with a possible D match to TRBD1 (5 bases). Germline values: CDR1 GTSNPN, CDR2 SVGIG (reference sequence). The length of the CDR3 is 15 residues. Trimming took off 2 bases at V and 4 bases at J, with 15 bases between the two ends. CDR3 sequence: CAWSKEGQPGNTIYF. CDR3 nucleotide sequence: TGTGCCTGGAGTAAAGAGGGGCAACCGGGAAACACCATATATTTT.

This clone has only one observation. The chain joins TRBV7-3 to TRBJ2-5; 8 bases are a match to TRBD2. Germline trimming cut 5 bases from V and 5 bases from J; bases unmatched to any gene: 4. The length of the CDR3 is 13 residues. CDR1 and CDR2 from the germline V gene are SGHTA and FQGTGA. The chain's CDR3 is CASSRAGDETQYF. The CDR3, as DNA: TGTGCCAGCAGCCGAGCGGGGGATGAGACCCAGTACTTC.

This sequence joins TRBV6-1 and TRBJ2-7; no clear D gene. V shed 4 bases and J shed 0 bases, with 7 bases lying between them. The germline gives CDR1 MNHNS, CDR2 SASEGT. CDR3 length equals 13 residues. Written as DNA, the CDR3 is TGTGCCAGCAGTGGAAAGGTCTCCTACGAGCAGTACTTC. It yields the protein CASSGKVSYEQYF.

The chain recombines TRBV5-1 with TRBJ2-7; TRBD1 agrees at 8 bases. Germline-derived CDR1 and CDR2 are SGHRS and YFSETQ. The CDR3 covers 16 residues. V trimming: 0 bases; J trimming: 3 bases; junction bases outside the gene matches: 8. The CDR3 region is CASSLASGGSIYEQYF. CDR3 in DNA: TGCGCCAGCAGCTTGGCCTCAGGGGGCTCGATCTACGAGCAGTACTTC. Full variable domain (rest looked up from reference TRBV5-1 and TRBJ2-7): KAGVTQTPRYLIKTRGQQVTLSCSPISGHRSVSWYQQTPGQGLQFLFEYFSETQRNKGNFPGRFSGRQFSNSRSEMNVSTLELGDSALYLCASSLASGGSIYEQYFGPGTRLTVT.

This clone was counted a few times. V gene TRBV7-2 combines with J gene TRBJ2-6; D remains ambiguous. Trimming took off 0 bases at V and 0 bases at J, with 12 bases between the two ends. CDR1 and CDR2 (germline): SGHTA, FQGNSA. The CDR3 loop spans 18 amino acids. The CDR3 region is CASSLAHPFSSGANVLTF. CDR3 coding DNA: TGTGCCAGCAGCTTAGCGCACCCTTTTAGCTCTGGGGCCAACGTCCTGACTTTC.